This TCR beta chain was retrieved from a study of CD8+CD57+ T cells in acquired aplastic anemia (dated by TCRdb to the late 2010s). At the level of the whole study: On average, sorted CD4+ and CD8+ cells yielded around 3.4 ug of extracted DNA, with a range of about 0.19 to 30 ug. Mean read counts for healthy donor samples were roughly 10 million for CD4+ cells and around 11 million for CD8+ cells. Paper-wide results and their limitations: Although under 35 CD8+ CDR3 sequences were shared by patients and controls, these sequences appeared highly expressed in patients and within the immunodominant clones of patients. Patients and healthy controls showed no significant difference in CD8+ Simpson's diversity (P=0.060).

In the study, sorted CD4+ and CD8+ blood T cells from patients with severe aplastic anemia and from healthy subjects underwent deep sequencing of TCR repertoires. Ficoll-Paque density gradient centrifugation was used to isolate peripheral blood mononuclear cells. CD4+ and CD8+ T cells were sorted by FACS or magnetic beads before DNA extraction. Profiling of TCR beta VDJ combinations and CDR3 sequences used genomic DNA as the template. TCR repertoire sequencing was run on an Illumina HiSeq 2000. As for the original processing: Repertoires were assessed using TRBV/TRBJ rearrangement plots, CDR3 size and DJ length profiles, and Simpson's diversity index. The immunodominant clone was defined as the most abundant DNA sequence in deep sequencing data. CDR3 amino acid sequences were screened for sharing across subjects and compared with published repertoires and the VDJdb database. TCRdb reprocessing: public reads trimmed at Q25 with fastp, clones called with MiXCR, in-frame beta chains kept. Every distinct CDR3 protein forms one entry, paired with its most common genes and DNA. TCRdb, rather than the study authors, made the V and J calls. The sample yields fewer than 150,000 distinct CDR3 sequences; around 48% were counted once. The ten largest clones capture 2.5% of the sample.

This clonotype occurred many times. The clone's antigen remains unknown. One base away there is no much larger clone; base qualities are not given. The TCR sequence derives from a human donor in good health, serving as a control. The sample consisted of sorted CD4+, CD8+, or CD8+CD57+ T cells (not recorded which) from PBMCs.

The CDR3 reads CASSSTGTGSYEQYF. The DNA sequence follows: TGTGCCAGCAGCTCGACCGGGACAGGCTCCTACGAGCAGTACTTC. The rearrangement combines TRBV5-5 with TRBJ2-7; 8 of the junction bases match TRBD1. Germline trimming amounts to 3 bases on V and 0 bases on J, with 5 as the count of junction bases outside the gene matches. Its CDR3 holds 15 amino acids, cysteine through phenylalanine. Just the 45-base CDR3 DNA is kept, in frame starting at base 1. Taken from the germline V gene (reference sequence), the CDR1 and CDR2 loops are SGHKS and YYEKEE.